This TCR beta chain derives from a study of OX40 agonist ivuxolimab in advanced cancers. Regarding the complete study: Ivuxolimab, which targeted the costimulatory receptor OX40 (CD134), was an agonistic, fully human IgG2 monoclonal antibody. Intravenous ivuxolimab was administered to patients every 2 weeks at six dose levels: 0.01, 0.1, 0.3, 1.5, 3 and 10 mg/kg. Among the roughly 52 dose-escalation patients, 19 had hepatocellular carcinoma, about 15 melanoma, 9 renal cell carcinoma and 9 head and neck cancer. The dose-escalation cohort was around 83% male with a mean age of approximately 60 years, ranging from roughly 23 to 85. Prior anti-PD-1, anti-PD-L1 or anti-CTLA-4 therapy was permitted, and 40% of dose-escalation patients had received checkpoint inhibitors. Partial responses occurred in three dose-escalation patients: two with cutaneous melanoma and one with hepatocellular carcinoma. The purpose of peripheral TCRbeta sequencing was to test whether ivuxolimab changed TCR sequence diversity and led to clonal T-cell expansion. The paper reports the monotherapy dose-escalation portion (N ≈ 50 patients) of the phase I ivuxolimab trial. Overall study outcomes, separate from this receptor: Partial responders in the 0.1-3.0 mg/kg groups had among the lowest normalized peripheral clonal expansion, especially among CD8+ T cells. The antigen specificity of the peripheral T cells that underwent clonal expansion was not determined. At doses of 0.1 to 3.0 mg/kg, clonal expansion of both CD4+ and CD8+ T cells in blood was seen between baseline and week 6. On average, CD8+ T cells showed more expanded clones than CD4+ T cells after ivuxolimab. Low levels of normalized T-cell clonal expansion were also seen in some patients who did not respond.

The V and J ends are trimmed by 4 bases and 2 bases, leaving 17 bases between them. Inclusive of the bounding cysteine and phenylalanine, the CDR3 is 17 residues long. Only the CDR3 portion is preserved as DNA: 51 bases, with reading frame beginning at the first base. CDR1 SGHNT and CDR2 YENEEA are derived from the germline V gene. Patients with autoimmune disease history or receiving systemic immunosuppression were excluded from the trial. In every dose cohort, peripheral blood was drawn for TCR sequencing at baseline, cycle 4 day 1, and cycle 7 day 1. Samples came from an open-label, multicenter, first-in-human phase I dose-escalation trial of ivuxolimab. The trial enrolled adults with locally advanced or metastatic head and neck squamous cell, hepatocellular, melanoma or renal cell carcinoma. Before TCR sequencing, CD4+ T cells and CD8+ T cells from peripheral blood were sorted into separate populations.

This clone was seen only once. Its antigen specificity is not known. Base qualities are not at hand, and no much larger clone is one base apart. Genomic DNA was isolated from the sorted cells so that the TCRbeta CDR3 region could be sequenced. TCRbeta CDR3 regions were sequenced using the immunoSEQ Assay. Drawn from immuneACCESS, this table holds only the in-frame rearrangements with V and J called that TCRdb kept. Clones are partly lost; checked studies trace under half to an unresolved V gene and leave the rest unexplained. The sample table contains roughly 73,000 clones; only one count was recorded for about 91% of them. The top ten constitute over 2% of the sample.

Specimen: CD4+ or CD8+ T cells sorted from blood, collected in a trial of the OX40 agonist ivuxolimab. The sequence was obtained from an adult with an advanced solid tumor such as melanoma, head and neck, liver or kidney cancer. The chain is encoded by TRBV11-3 joined to TRBJ2-2; the D call could be TRBD1 or TRBD2, with each sharing 5 bases. The DNA reads TGTGCCAGCAGCTCGCGGTGGGGGACCCCAAACACCGGGGAGCTGTTTTTT. Protein translation: CASSSRWGTPNTGELFF.